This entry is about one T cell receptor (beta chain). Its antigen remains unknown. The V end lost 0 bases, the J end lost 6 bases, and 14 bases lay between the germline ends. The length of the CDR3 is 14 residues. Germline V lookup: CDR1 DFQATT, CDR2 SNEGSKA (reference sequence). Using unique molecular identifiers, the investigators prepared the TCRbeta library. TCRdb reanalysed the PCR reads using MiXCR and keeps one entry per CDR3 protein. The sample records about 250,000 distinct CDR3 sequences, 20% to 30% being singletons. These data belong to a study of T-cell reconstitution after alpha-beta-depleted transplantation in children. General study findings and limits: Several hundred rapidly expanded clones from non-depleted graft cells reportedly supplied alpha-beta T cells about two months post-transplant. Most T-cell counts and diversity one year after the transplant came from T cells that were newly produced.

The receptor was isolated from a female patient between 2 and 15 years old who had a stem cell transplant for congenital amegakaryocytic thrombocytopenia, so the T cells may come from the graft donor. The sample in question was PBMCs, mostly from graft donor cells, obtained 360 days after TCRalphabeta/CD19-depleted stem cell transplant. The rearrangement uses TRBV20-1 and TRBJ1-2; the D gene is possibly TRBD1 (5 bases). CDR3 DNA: TGCAGTGCTAGAGATCCTAGGGGTTGGGATGGCTACACCTTC. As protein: CSARDPRGWDGYTF.